This TCR beta chain was observed in a study of blood T cell repertoires in COVID-19. Study-wide context: Nucleic acid was either cDNA or gDNA, and it came from T cells, B-cell-depleted T cells, or PBMCs.

A Seattle source enrolled patients during active infection and followed them longitudinally. Original analysis: For nucleated cells, counts were estimated from reference gene primer amplification. Profiling relied on immunoSEQ multiplex PCR, and the TCRdb table lists in-frame clones only, not all of them. The DNA gave D and trimming, while V, J and clone size come from that table. This table holds about 170,000 clones, about 90% found once. The CDR3 is 13 residues long. Deletions cut 4 bases from V and 9 bases from J, with 14 bases between. Germline assignment: CDR1 SGHDT and CDR2 YYEEEE. Sequenced: peripheral blood. V gene TRBV5-6 combines with J gene TRBJ2-1, with D uncertain. The receptor was derived from a woman aged 55-70 years with COVID-19, enrolled during active disease. CDR3: CASSPRRAAEQFF. For the CDR3, the DNA is TGTGCCAGCAGCCCGAGAAGAGCCGCTGAGCAGTTCTTC.